Listed below are T cell receptor beta chains from one sample, sequenced in a study of blood T cell repertoires in COVID-19. Assay: immunoSEQ multiplex PCR; the TCRdb copy retains only in-frame clones and omits some. The repertoire includes about 22,000 clones, roughly 88% of them detected once, and 22% sits in the top ten. Specimen: peripheral blood. All receptors come from a man older than 75 with active or convalescent COVID-19. The CDR3 runs from the conserved cysteine through the conserved F or W. Only some rows state a clone size, as once, few, many or a class for expanded clones.

j_call,v_call,clone_size,cdr3_aa
TRBJ2-1,TRBV5-5,NA,CASSLSGTSGYNEQFF
TRBJ2-7,TRBV5-8,NA,CASSPMRGLGFEQYF
TRBJ2-2,TRBV7-9,NA,CASSPRDFHTGELFF
TRBJ2-7,TRBV6-2/TRBV6-3,NA,CASSYSNQGEQYF
TRBJ1-2,TRBV27,NA,CASSPNPGQHNANYGYTF
TRBJ2-7,TRBV24-1,once,CATSDPRTGAYEQYF
TRBJ1-2,TRBV27,NA,CASSIRQGPGYGYTF
TRBJ1-2,TRBV28,NA,CASSFTGHYYGYTF
TRBJ2-5,TRBV12-3/TRBV12-4,NA,CASRRGETQYF
TRBJ2-7,TRBV15,hyperexpanded,CATSRDWGQGTYEQYF
TRBJ2-2,TRBV19,NA,CASSTRGREDTGELFF
TRBJ1-1,TRBV4-3,NA,CASSRDMNTEAFF
TRBJ1-1,TRBV19,once,CASSIGDDPGVNTEAFF
TRBJ1-5,TRBV5-3,NA,CARSLVGGQGEVYDQPQHF
TRBJ2-3,TRBV19,NA,CASSIDPGVAATDTQYF
TRBJ2-7,TRBV18,NA,CASSPAQGVSSYEQYF